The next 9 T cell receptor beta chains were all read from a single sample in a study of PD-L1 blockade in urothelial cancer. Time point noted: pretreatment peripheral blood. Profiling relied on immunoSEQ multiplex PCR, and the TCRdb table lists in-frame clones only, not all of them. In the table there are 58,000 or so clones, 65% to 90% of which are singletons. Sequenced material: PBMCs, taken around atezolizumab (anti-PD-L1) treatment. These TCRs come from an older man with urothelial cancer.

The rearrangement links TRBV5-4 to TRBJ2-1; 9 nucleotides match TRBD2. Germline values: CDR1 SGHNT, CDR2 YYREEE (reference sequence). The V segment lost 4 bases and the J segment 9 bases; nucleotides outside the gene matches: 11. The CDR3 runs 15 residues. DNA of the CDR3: TGTGCCAGCAGCCGCCGGATAGCGGGAGCAGGTGAGCAGTTCTTC. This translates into CASSRRIAGAGEQFF.

In DNA, the CDR3 is TGTGCCAGCAGTGAACGACTAGCGGGAGGTCCAAATGAGCAGTTCTTC. Protein: CASSERLAGGPNEQFF. The rearrangement uses TRBV2 and TRBJ2-1; TRBD2 matches 13 bases. Trimming took 2 bases from V and 7 from J; bases not matched to a gene: 5. The V gene's germline CDR1 is SNHLY and CDR2 FYNNEI. The CDR3 runs 16 residues. The whole variable domain, remainder taken from reference TRBV2 and TRBJ2-1, is EPEVTQTPSHQVTQMGQEVILRCVPISNHLYFYWYRQILGQKVEFLVSFYNNEISEKSEIFDDQFSVERPDGSNFTLKIRSTKLEDSAMYFCASSERLAGGPNEQFFGPGTRLTVL.

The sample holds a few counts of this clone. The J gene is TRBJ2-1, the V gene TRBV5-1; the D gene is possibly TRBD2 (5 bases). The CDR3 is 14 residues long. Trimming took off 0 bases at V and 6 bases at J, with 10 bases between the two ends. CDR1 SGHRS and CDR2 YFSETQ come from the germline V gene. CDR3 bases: TGCGCCAGCAGCTTGGGAGGGCCGTTCAATGAGCAGTTCTTC. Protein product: CASSLGGPFNEQFF. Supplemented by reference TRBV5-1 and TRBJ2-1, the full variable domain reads KAGVTQTPRYLIKTRGQQVTLSCSPISGHRSVSWYQQTPGQGLQFLFEYFSETQRNKGNFPGRFSGRQFSNSRSEMNVSTLELGDSALYLCASSLGGPFNEQFFGPGTRLTVL.

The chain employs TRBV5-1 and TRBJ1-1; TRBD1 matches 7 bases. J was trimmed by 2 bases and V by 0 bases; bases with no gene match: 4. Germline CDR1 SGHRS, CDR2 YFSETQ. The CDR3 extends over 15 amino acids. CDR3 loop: CASSLGGQSNTEAFF. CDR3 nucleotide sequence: TGCGCCAGCAGCTTGGGGGGACAGTCCAACACTGAAGCTTTCTTT.

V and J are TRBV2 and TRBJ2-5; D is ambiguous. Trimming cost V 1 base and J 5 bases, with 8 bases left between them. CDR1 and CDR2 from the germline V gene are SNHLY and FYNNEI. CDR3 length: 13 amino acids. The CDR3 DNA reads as TGTGCCAGCAGTGAAGACTCTCGTGAGACCCAGTACTTC. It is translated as CASSEDSRETQYF.

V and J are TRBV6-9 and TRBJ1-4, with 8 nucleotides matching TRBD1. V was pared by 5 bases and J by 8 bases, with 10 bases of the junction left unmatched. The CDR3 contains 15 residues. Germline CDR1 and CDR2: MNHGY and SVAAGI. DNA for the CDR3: TGTGCCAGCAGTGACCGGACAGGGCCTTCGGAAAAACTGTTTTTT. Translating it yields CASSDRTGPSEKLFF.

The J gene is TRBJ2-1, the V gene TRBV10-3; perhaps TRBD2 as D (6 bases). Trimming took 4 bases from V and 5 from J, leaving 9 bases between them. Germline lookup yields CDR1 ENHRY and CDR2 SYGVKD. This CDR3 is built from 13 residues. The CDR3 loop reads CAISVDYDNEQFF. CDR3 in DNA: TGTGCCATCAGTGTGGACTATGACAATGAGCAGTTCTTC.

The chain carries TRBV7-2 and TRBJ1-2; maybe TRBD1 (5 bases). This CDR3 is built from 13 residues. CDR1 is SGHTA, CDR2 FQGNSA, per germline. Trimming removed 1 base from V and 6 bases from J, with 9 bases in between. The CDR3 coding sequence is TGTGCCAGCAGCTTAGGGGGGAGGGATGGCTACACCTTC. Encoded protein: CASSLGGRDGYTF.

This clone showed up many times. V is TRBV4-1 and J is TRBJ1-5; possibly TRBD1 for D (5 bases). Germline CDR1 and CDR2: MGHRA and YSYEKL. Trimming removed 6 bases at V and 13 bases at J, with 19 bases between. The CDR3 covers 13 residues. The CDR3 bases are TGCGCCAGCAGGCCTACCCTGGGGGGAGAACAGCATTTT. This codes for CASRPTLGGEQHF.